Below, 29 T cell receptor beta chains from the same sample are listed, as sequenced in a study of blood T cell repertoires in COVID-19. Using immunoSEQ multiplex PCR, the repertoire was profiled, and TCRdb retains in-frame clones only, with some absent. This table has about 210,000 clones, approximately 88% appearing once. Sequenced: PBMCs or T cells enriched from blood (not recorded which). All receptors come from a woman in her late teens or twenties who had recovered from COVID-19.

V and J are TRBV27 and TRBJ2-1, with D perhaps matching TRBD1 (5 bases). The CDR3 sequence is 12 residues long. Germline CDR1 reads MNHEY; CDR2 reads SMNVEV (reference sequence). Trimming pared 4 bases from V and 8 bases from J, leaving 9 bases between. The DNA of the CDR3 is TGTGCCAGCAGTTCGTTCAGGGATGAGCAGTTCTTC. Encoded protein: CASSSFRDEQFF.

The J gene is TRBJ1-1, the V gene TRBV24-1; TRBD1 is a possible D gene (5 bases). The length of the CDR3 is 13 residues. Between the trimmed V and J ends, which lost 3 bases and 7 bases, there was a span of 11 bases. CDR1 and CDR2 from the germline V gene are KGHDR and SFDVKD. CDR3 sequence: CATSDRTGVEAFF. DNA for the CDR3: TGTGCCACCAGTGATAGGACGGGGGTTGAAGCTTTCTTT.

This rearrangement joins TRBV5-1 to TRBJ2-6; perhaps TRBD2 as D (7 bases). The V end was cut by 0 bases, the J end by 3 bases, with 13 bases between. CDR1 and CDR2 from the germline V gene are SGHRS and YFSETQ. This CDR3 is 17 amino acids long. The CDR3 spells CASSLDGGHSGANVLTF. The CDR3 region has the DNA TGCGCCAGCAGCTTGGACGGGGGGCATAGTGGGGCCAACGTCCTGACTTTC.

The J gene is TRBJ2-5, the V gene TRBV9; perhaps TRBD1 as D (6 bases). The CDR3 totals 17 residues. Trimming took off 0 bases at V and 5 bases at J, with 20 bases between the two ends. From germline, CDR1 is SGDLS and CDR2 YYNGEE. The CDR3: CASSVDRGDWGPETQYF. The CDR3 region has the DNA TGTGCCAGCAGCGTAGATAGGGGCGATTGGGGGCCCGAGACCCAGTACTTC.

The rearrangement joins TRBV13 to TRBJ2-1; maybe TRBD1 (5 bases). CDR3 length: 16 amino acids. CDR1 PRHDT and CDR2 FYEKMQ come from the germline V gene (reference sequence). The ends were cut back, 2 bases at V and 1 base at J, with 12 bases in the middle. The DNA of the CDR3 is TGTGCCAGCAGCTTACGCCGTCAGGGATCCTACAATGAGCAGTTCTTC. Translated: CASSLRRQGSYNEQFF.

This chain uses TRBV4-1 with TRBJ1-2; D unresolved. V gave up 1 base and J gave up 0 bases, with 15 bases separating them. Germline loops: CDR1 MGHRA, CDR2 YSYEKL. CDR3 length: 17 residues. The CDR3 reads CASSQVAGHQANYGYTF. Written as DNA, the CDR3 is TGCGCCAGCAGCCAAGTAGCTGGCCACCAAGCTAACTATGGCTACACCTTC.

The chain is built from TRBV5-5 and TRBJ1-4; TRBD1 aligns across 8 bases. The trim removed 3 bases at V and 8 bases at J, leaving 6 bases unmatched. Germline CDR1 reads SGHKS; CDR2 reads YYEKEE (reference sequence). This CDR3 region has 14 residues. CDR3 protein: CASSSQTGGEKLFF. CDR3 DNA: TGTGCCAGCAGCTCACAAACAGGGGGGGAAAAACTGTTTTTT.

The genes are TRBV27 and TRBJ2-3, with 7 positions matching TRBD2. This CDR3 comprises 16 residues. CDR1 is MNHEY and CDR2 is SMNVEV in the germline V gene (reference sequence). Trimming removed 2 bases from V and 2 bases from J; junction bases left unmatched: 7. The CDR3 spells CASSLGARGSTDTQYF. CDR3 in DNA: TGTGCCAGCAGTTTAGGGGCGCGGGGGTCCACAGATACGCAGTATTTT.

The chain is built from TRBV5-6 and TRBJ1-1; no firm D call. The germline CDR1 and CDR2 sequences are SGHDT and YYEEEE. The length of the CDR3 is 13 residues. V lost 3 bases to trimming and J lost 0 bases, with 6 bases between them. The chain's CDR3 is CASSWAMNTEAFF. The DNA of the CDR3 is TGTGCCAGCAGCTGGGCGATGAACACTGAAGCTTTCTTT.

The chain employs TRBV7-9 and TRBJ2-5, with 14 bases that match TRBD2. CDR1 is SEHNR and CDR2 is FQNEAQ in the germline V gene (reference sequence). V dropped 5 bases and J dropped 3; count of bases not matched to a gene: 5. The CDR3 runs to 16 residues. Here the CDR3 reads CASSGTSGGEEETQYF. CDR3 bases: TGTGCCAGCAGCGGGACTAGCGGGGGAGAAGAAGAGACCCAGTACTTC.

The chain couples TRBV3-1 (or the pseudogene TRBV3-2) to TRBJ1-6, with D uncertain. There are 14 residues in the CDR3. CDR1 is LGHDT and CDR2 is YNNKEL in the germline V gene (reference sequence). V dropped 4 bases and J dropped 6 bases, with 10 bases sitting between them. CDR3 loop: CASSPSDFNSPLHF. In DNA, the CDR3 is TGTGCCAGCAGCCCTTCGGACTTTAATTCACCCCTCCACTTT.

This clone appeared once. The J gene is TRBJ2-1, the V gene TRBV11-3, with 9 bases matching TRBD2. V lost 3 bases and J lost 8; bases outside the gene matches: 5. Germline V gene lookup returns CDR1 SGHNT and CDR2 YENEEA. The CDR3 runs 14 residues. The CDR3 sequence is CASSLAGGPYEQFF. DNA of the CDR3: TGTGCCAGCAGCTTGGCGGGGGGGCCCTATGAGCAGTTCTTC.

V usage is TRBV19 and J usage is TRBJ2-1; D might be TRBD2 (6 bases). Germline CDR1 is LNHDA and CDR2 is SQIVND (reference sequence). The CDR3 covers 16 residues. V shed 3 bases and J shed 9 bases, with 21 bases lying between them. CDR3 DNA: TGTGCCAGTAGTATTTCGGCCACGTCATGGAGGGGTGAGCAGTTCTTC. Translating it yields CASSISATSWRGEQFF. The variable domain in full, with the rest retrieved from reference TRBV19 and TRBJ2-1, is DGGITQSPKYLFRKEGQNVTLSCEQNLNHDAMYWYRQDPGQGLRLIYYSQIVNDFQKGDIAEGYSVSREKKESFPLTVTSAQKNPTAFYLCASSISATSWRGEQFFGPGTRLTVL.

The V call is TRBV30, the J call TRBJ1-2; maybe TRBD1 (5 bases). There are 14 residues in the CDR3. V shed 5 bases and J shed 8 bases, with 21 bases lying between them. Germline CDR1 and CDR2: GTSNPN and SVGIG (reference sequence). The CDR3 coding sequence is TGTGCCTGGGCAGAATCGGGGGAGCTGGGGGGCTACACCTTC. Its protein is CAWAESGELGGYTF.

This clone was counted a single time. The V and J genes are TRBV28 and TRBJ1-5, with D tentatively TRBD1 (6 bases). The CDR3 is 14 amino acids. Trimming left V 6 bases short and J 4 bases short, with 13 bases between. The germline CDR1 and CDR2 sequences are MDHEN and SYDVKM. The CDR3 DNA is TGTGCCAGCAGCTCAGGACAGCGAAATCAGCCCCAGCATTTT. Amino acid sequence: CASSSGQRNQPQHF.

The chain is built from TRBV12-5 and TRBJ1-1; D uncertain. Trimming removed 3 bases from V and 10 bases from J, with 15 bases in between. CDR3 length: 13 residues. Germline V gives CDR1 LGHNT, CDR2 FRNRAP. The CDR3 here is CASGFLQSLGAFF. In nucleotides, the CDR3 is TGTGCTAGTGGTTTCTTACAGTCTCTGGGAGCTTTCTTT.

This clone was recorded only once. V usage is TRBV2 and J usage is TRBJ2-7; tentatively, D is TRBD2 (6 bases). The CDR3 spans 12 residues. The V end lost 6 bases, the J end lost 2 bases, and 8 bases lay between the germline ends. Germline V gene lookup returns CDR1 SNHLY and CDR2 FYNNEI. The CDR3 nucleotides are TGTGCCAGCAGGGGAGGAACCTACGAGCAGTACTTC. The encoded protein is CASRGGTYEQYF.

The chain employs TRBV5-1 and TRBJ2-5; 13 nucleotides agree with TRBD2. Trimming at V came to 4 bases and at J to 5 bases, leaving 8 bases not matched to a gene. This CDR3 comprises 16 residues. CDR1 is SGHRS, CDR2 YFSETQ, per germline. The CDR3 nucleotides are TGCGCCAGCAGCGAAGGACTAGCGGGGGTCAGGGAGACCCAGTACTTC. This codes for CASSEGLAGVRETQYF.

This clone was seen only once. The chain links TRBV11-2 to TRBJ2-3; the match to TRBD2 covers 11 bases. Per germline, CDR1 SGHAT and CDR2 FQNNGV. The CDR3 contains 15 residues. V was clipped by 5 bases and J by 4 bases; unmatched bases: 5. DNA of the CDR3: TGTGCCAGCAGCGGCCAACTAGCGGGGGCAGATACGCAGTATTTT. Amino acid sequence: CASSGQLAGADTQYF.

The chain couples TRBV14 to TRBJ2-4; 8 nucleotides line up with TRBD2. The CDR3 is made up of 15 amino acids. V shed 4 bases and J 6 bases; nucleotides not matched to a gene: 8. CDR1 is SGHDN, CDR2 FVKESK, per germline. The CDR3 nucleotides read TGTGCCAGCAGCCTTTATCGGGGGGGCTTAAACATTCAGTACTTC. As protein: CASSLYRGGLNIQYF.

The gene calls are TRBV6-6 and TRBJ2-3; a weak D match, TRBD2 (5 bases). CDR3 length: 14 amino acids. Germline V gene data show CDR1 as MNHNY and CDR2 as SVGAGI (reference sequence). Deletions cut 3 bases from V and 3 bases from J, with 10 bases between. CDR3 in amino acids: CASSYRGETDTQYF. The DNA for the CDR3 is TGTGCCAGCAGTTATCGGGGAGAAACAGATACGCAGTATTTT.

CDR3 region: CASTSTRQGAQKNQPQHF. CDR3 bases: TGTGCCAGCACCTCAACCCGACAGGGGGCGCAAAAAAATCAGCCCCAGCATTTT. The rearrangement uses TRBV2 and TRBJ1-5; 10 positions match TRBD1. The CDR3 runs to 18 residues. CDR1 is SNHLY, CDR2 FYNNEI, per germline. J was trimmed by 4 bases and V by 7 bases; bases with no gene match: 16.

This clone came up once. V gene TRBV13 combines with J gene TRBJ1-3, with D possibly being TRBD1 (5 bases). The CDR3 totals 15 residues. Trimming took 7 bases from V and 2 from J, leaving 15 bases between them. CDR1 PRHDT and CDR2 FYEKMQ come from the germline V gene (reference sequence). CDR3 coding DNA: TGTGCCAGCACCCTGACGGGGGTAGCTGGAAACACCATATATTTT. This translates into CASTLTGVAGNTIYF. The variable domain in full, completed from reference TRBV13 and TRBJ1-3, reads AAGVIQSPRHLIKEKRETATLKCYPIPRHDTVYWYQQGPGQDPQFLISFYEKMQSDKGSIPDRFSAQQFSDYHSELNMSSLELGDSALYFCASTLTGVAGNTIYFGEGSWLTVV.

The rearrangement links TRBV5-1 to TRBJ1-4; a possible D gene is TRBD1 (5 bases). Per the germline V gene, CDR1 is SGHRS and CDR2 is YFSETQ. The V and J ends lost 3 bases and 3 bases respectively, with 12 bases between them. The length of the CDR3 is 15 residues. The CDR3 protein is CASSSLGGANEKLFF. In DNA form, the CDR3 reads TGCGCCAGCAGCTCCTTGGGGGGGGCTAATGAAAAACTGTTTTTT.

The chain has TRBV7-9 and TRBJ1-3; 7 bases are shared with TRBD1. This CDR3 has 16 residues. Germline V lookup: CDR1 SEHNR, CDR2 FQNEAQ (reference sequence). Trimming at V came to 1 base and at J to 0 bases, leaving 3 bases not matched to a gene. The CDR3 region has the DNA TGTGCCAGCAGCTTAGACAGGGGAAGCTCTGGAAACACCATATATTTT. As protein: CASSLDRGSSGNTIYF.

The rearrangement joins TRBV4-1 to TRBJ2-1; 8 bases align to TRBD2. The CDR3 is 16 amino acids. Germline V gene data show CDR1 as MGHRA and CDR2 as YSYEKL. J gave up 5 bases and V 4 bases, and 10 bases lay outside the gene matches. CDR3 sequence (DNA): TGCGCCAGCAGCCCCCCGCTGCGGGGGGCTCACAATGAGCAGTTCTTC. It encodes CASSPPLRGAHNEQFF.

V and J are TRBV7-6 and TRBJ1-2, with D possibly TRBD1 on 6 matching bases. CDR1 is SGHVS and CDR2 is FNYEAQ in the germline V gene. CDR3 size: 16 residues. Trimming stripped 4 bases from V and 0 bases from J, with 15 bases between. This CDR3 is CASSSETGPPNYGYTF. CDR3 coding DNA: TGTGCCAGCAGCTCGGAGACAGGACCTCCTAACTATGGCTACACCTTC.

The chain is built from TRBV27 and TRBJ1-2; D might be TRBD1 (6 bases). Trimming took off 6 bases at V and 4 bases at J, with 15 bases between the two ends. Germline-derived CDR1 and CDR2 are MNHEY and SMNVEV (reference sequence). The CDR3 totals 14 residues. CDR3 bases: TGTGCCAGCAGACTCACAGGGACCTCCTATGGCTACACCTTC. Translated, it gives CASRLTGTSYGYTF.

The chain couples TRBV5-5 to TRBJ2-3; the D is unclear. Trimming shortened V by 1 base and J by 0 bases, and 9 bases separated the two germline ends. Germline V gives CDR1 SGHKS, CDR2 YYEKEE (reference sequence). CDR3 length: 15 residues. The CDR3 nucleotides read TGTGCCAGCAGCTTGCCGGTCGGGAGCACAGATACGCAGTATTTT. It encodes CASSLPVGSTDTQYF.